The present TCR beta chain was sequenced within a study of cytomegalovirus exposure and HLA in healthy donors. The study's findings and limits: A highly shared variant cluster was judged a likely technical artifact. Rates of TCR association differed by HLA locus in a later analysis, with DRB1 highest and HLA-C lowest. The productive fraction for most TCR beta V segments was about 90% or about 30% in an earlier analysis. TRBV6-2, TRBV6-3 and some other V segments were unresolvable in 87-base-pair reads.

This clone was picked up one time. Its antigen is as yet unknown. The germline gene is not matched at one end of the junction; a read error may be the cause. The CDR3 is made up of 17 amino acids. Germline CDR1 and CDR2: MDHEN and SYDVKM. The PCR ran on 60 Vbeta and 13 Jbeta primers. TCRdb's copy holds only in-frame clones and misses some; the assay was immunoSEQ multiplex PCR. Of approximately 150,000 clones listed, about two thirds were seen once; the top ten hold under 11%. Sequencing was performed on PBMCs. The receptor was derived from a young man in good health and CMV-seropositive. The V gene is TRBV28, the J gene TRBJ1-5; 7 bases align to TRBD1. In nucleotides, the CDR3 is TGTGCCAGCAGGTCCGGGACAGTCCGTTCTGGCAATCAGTCCCAGCATTTT. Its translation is CASRSGTVRSGNQSQHF.